These 24 T cell receptor beta chains were all obtained from the same sample, sequenced in a study of T cells after yellow fever vaccination. TCRdb reanalysed the 5' RACE reads using MiXCR and keeps one entry per CDR3 protein. The data hold some 670,000 distinct CDR3 sequences, with over 9% observed a single time. Sequences were derived from PBMCs, sampled on the day of the yellow fever booster vaccination. The receptor source for this set is a man aged 25-45 years who received the YFV17D yellow fever vaccine.

V gene TRBV7-8 combines with J gene TRBJ2-7, with D unresolved. Germline CDR1 reads SGHVS; CDR2 reads FQNEAQ. The CDR3 extends over 13 amino acids. V lost 5 bases, J lost 3 bases, and 11 bases lay in between. The CDR3 nucleotides are TGTGCCAGCAGCCAAGGGAAGCTCTACGAGCAGTACTTC. This codes for CASSQGKLYEQYF.

This clonotype was observed a handful of times. The genes are TRBV5-1 and TRBJ1-2; D unclear. The CDR3 is 14 residues long. Trimming shortened V by 5 bases and J by 1 base, and 12 bases separated the two germline ends. Looked up from germline, CDR1 is SGHRS and CDR2 is YFSETQ. The CDR3 spells CASRRTEINYGYTF. Here the CDR3 DNA reads TGCGCCAGCAGGCGCACAGAGATTAACTATGGCTACACCTTC.

The J gene is TRBJ2-4, the V gene TRBV13, with TRBD1 matching over 7 bases. CDR3 length: 14 amino acids. J gave up 0 bases and V 8 bases, and 4 bases lay outside the gene matches. Per germline, CDR1 PRHDT and CDR2 FYEKMQ (reference sequence). CDR3 region: CASRQGIAKNIQYF. CDR3 in DNA: TGTGCCAGCCGACAGGGAATAGCCAAAAACATTCAGTACTTC.

The chain recombines TRBV18 with TRBJ2-1; the D gene is possibly TRBD2 (6 bases). The CDR3 consists of 13 residues. CDR1 is KGHSH and CDR2 is LQKENI in the germline V gene. The germline V and J ends were trimmed by 3 bases and 10 bases, with 13 bases remaining between them. Written as DNA, the CDR3 is TGTGCCAGCTCACCCGGAGGGGAGCTCGAGCAGTTCTTC. Its translation: CASSPGGELEQFF.

This clonotype was observed at least ten times. This sequence joins TRBV27 and TRBJ2-5, with 15 bases matching TRBD2. V dropped 8 bases and J dropped 4; count of bases not matched to a gene: 2. The CDR3 runs 14 residues. From germline, CDR1 is MNHEY and CDR2 SMNVEV (reference sequence). As DNA, the CDR3 is TGTGCCAGCTCGGGACTAGCGGGAGGAGAGACCCAGTACTTC. It yields the protein CASSGLAGGETQYF.

This clonotype was observed a handful of times. The chain joins TRBV2 to TRBJ2-2; D is unresolved. Germline CDR1 is SNHLY and CDR2 is FYNNEI. This CDR3 is 14 amino acids long. V was clipped by 4 bases and J by 4 bases, with 10 bases between them. In DNA form, the CDR3 reads TGTGCCAGCAGTGGAAATAGCCGCACCGGGGAGCTGTTTTTT. Protein: CASSGNSRTGELFF.

In this sample, this clonotype turned up a few times. This chain's CDR3 is CASSVTSGNYGYTF. DNA of the CDR3: TGTGCCAGCAGTGTAACGTCAGGGAACTATGGCTACACCTTC. The chain recombines TRBV6-1 with TRBJ1-2; possibly TRBD1 for D (5 bases). CDR1 and CDR2 from the germline V gene are MNHNS and SASEGT. Trimming took 4 bases from V and 2 from J, leaving 11 bases between them. This CDR3 spans 14 amino acids.

The V gene is TRBV18, the J gene TRBJ2-5; 10 bases are shared with TRBD2. The CDR3 covers 18 residues. Germline lookup yields CDR1 KGHSH and CDR2 LQKENI. The junction had 15 bases not matched to a gene; V was cut back by 3 bases and J by 5 bases. CDR3 coding DNA: TGTGCCAGCTCACCTAACCCCCGCCTAGCGGGAGTCTTTGAGACCCAGTACTTC. It is translated as CASSPNPRLAGVFETQYF.

This clonotype was observed a handful of times. The chain joins TRBV20-1 to TRBJ2-1; TRBD2 aligns across 10 bases. Per germline, CDR1 DFQATT and CDR2 SNEGSKA (reference sequence). The CDR3 runs 13 residues. V was pared by 4 bases and J by 12 bases, with 9 bases of the junction left unmatched. The CDR3 reads CSAKIAGGPGQFF. The CDR3 DNA reads as TGCAGTGCTAAGATAGCGGGAGGCCCGGGGCAGTTCTTC.

A few counts support this clonotype. The chain has TRBV28 and TRBJ2-5, with D uncertain. Between the trimmed V and J ends, which lost 2 bases and 6 bases, there was a span of 7 bases. Germline V CDR1 and CDR2: MDHEN, SYDVKM. The CDR3 loop spans 12 amino acids. The CDR3 spells CASSLVAKTQYF. The CDR3 nucleotides are TGTGCCAGCAGTTTAGTTGCTAAGACCCAGTACTTC.

There are a few counts of this clonotype. The chain employs TRBV5-1 and TRBJ2-2, with D tentatively TRBD2 (6 bases). This CDR3 spans 18 amino acids. V lost 5 bases and J 7 bases, leaving 27 bases between the germline ends. Germline CDR1 SGHRS, CDR2 YFSETQ. This chain's CDR3 is CASSLWVASAQIGGELFF. CDR3 DNA: TGCGCCAGCAGTCTTTGGGTCGCTAGCGCCCAAATCGGCGGGGAGCTGTTTTTT.

This clonotype was seen more than once but under ten times. The rearrangement uses TRBV25-1 and TRBJ2-1; 8 bases map to TRBD2. The CDR3 is made up of 15 amino acids. Germline V gene sequence: CDR1 MGHDK, CDR2 SYGVNS. The trim removed 3 bases at V and 6 bases at J, leaving 7 bases unmatched. The CDR3 reads CASSDPGRASNEQFF. The CDR3 DNA follows: TGTGCCAGCAGTGATCCCGGGAGGGCCTCCAATGAGCAGTTCTTC.

The chain recombines TRBV7-2 with TRBJ2-3; maybe TRBD1 (5 bases). Deletions cut 3 bases from V and 3 bases from J, with 19 bases between. The length of the CDR3 is 17 residues. Germline CDR1 SGHTA, CDR2 FQGNSA. CDR3 residues: CASSFSGPEMVTDTQYF. CDR3 in DNA: TGTGCCAGCAGCTTCTCAGGGCCGGAAATGGTGACAGATACGCAGTATTTT.

This clonotype was observed at least ten times. The rearrangement joins TRBV5-5 to TRBJ2-1, with 7 bases lining up with TRBD2. The V gene's germline CDR1 is SGHKS and CDR2 YYEKEE (reference sequence). V lost 1 base and J lost 0; bases outside the gene matches: 4. The CDR3 extends over 16 amino acids. The CDR3, as DNA: TGTGCCAGCAGCTTGCTGGGCGGGAGCTCCTACAATGAGCAGTTCTTC. Residues: CASSLLGGSSYNEQFF.

This clonotype has only a few counts. The CDR3 coding sequence is TGTGCCAGCAGCTTAGGGAGGCGGAGCCTGAACACCGGGGAGCTGTTTTTT. Its translation is CASSLGRRSLNTGELFF. The chain couples TRBV7-2 to TRBJ2-2; TRBD2 might be the D (5 bases). The V gene lost 1 base and the J gene lost 1 base, with 13 bases spanning the gap. Germline loops: CDR1 SGHTA, CDR2 FQGNSA. CDR3 size: 17 residues. Complete variable domain (other parts from reference TRBV7-2 and TRBJ2-2): GAGVSQSPSNKVTEKGKDVELRCDPISGHTALYWYRQSLGQGLEFLIYFQGNSAPDKSGLPSDRFSAERTGGSVSTLTIQRTQQEDSAVYLCASSLGRRSLNTGELFFGEGSRLTVL.

This clonotype was seen only a few times. The chain is built from TRBV9 and TRBJ2-2; D unresolved. The CDR3 has 15 amino acids. Trimming took off 2 bases at V and 7 bases at J, with 15 bases between the two ends. Germline values: CDR1 SGDLS, CDR2 YYNGEE. Here the CDR3 reads CASSVTLGVNGELFF. The CDR3 bases are TGTGCCAGCAGCGTTACCCTTGGAGTAAACGGGGAGCTGTTTTTT.

This clonotype was recorded at least ten times. The rearrangement links TRBV18 to TRBJ2-2; D may be TRBD1 (6 bases). Trimming cost V 2 bases and J 3 bases, with 7 bases left between them. Germline CDR1 is KGHSH and CDR2 is LQKENI. The CDR3 sequence is 14 residues long. DNA of the CDR3: TGTGCCAGCTCACCAGGGGGCGACACCGGGGAGCTGTTTTTT. Residues: CASSPGGDTGELFF.

This clonotype was counted only a few times. This chain connects TRBV30 to TRBJ2-2; possible D gene TRBD2, 6 bases. The ends were cut back, 3 bases at V and 8 bases at J, with 10 bases in the middle. Germline loops: CDR1 GTSNPN, CDR2 SVGIG (reference sequence). This CDR3 region has 12 residues. CDR3 DNA: TGTGCCTGGAGCGGGAGTAGAGGGGAGCTGTTTTTT. Translation gives CAWSGSRGELFF.

The V and J genes are TRBV7-2 and TRBJ2-1; no reliable D call. Deletions cut 3 bases from V and 8 bases from J, with 14 bases between. In germline, CDR1 is SGHTA, CDR2 FQGNSA. This CDR3 has 14 amino acids. The CDR3: CASSFISRQDEQFF. The CDR3 coding sequence is TGTGCCAGCAGCTTCATCTCCAGGCAGGATGAGCAGTTCTTC.

The chain links TRBV14 to TRBJ2-7, with D possibly TRBD1 on 6 matching bases. Trimming shortened V by 0 bases and J by 2 bases, and 14 bases separated the two germline ends. The CDR3 has 16 amino acids. Germline CDR1 and CDR2: SGHDN and FVKESK. The CDR3: CASSQDEGQWAYEQYF. In DNA form, the CDR3 reads TGTGCCAGCAGCCAAGATGAAGGACAGTGGGCCTACGAGCAGTACTTC.

The chain combines TRBV12-3 or TRBV12-4 with TRBJ1-5, with TRBD1 identical over 7 bases. Trimming removed 5 bases from V and 6 bases from J; junction bases left unmatched: 4. The CDR3 consists of 13 residues. The CDR3 bases are TGTGCCAGCAGTGCAGGGGGTAGTCAGCCCCAGCATTTT. This sequence encodes CASSAGGSQPQHF.

This clonotype has a handful of counts. The chain uses TRBV6-6 and TRBJ2-7; no clear D. Germline V gene lookup returns CDR1 MNHNY and CDR2 SVGAGI (reference sequence). This CDR3 comprises 8 residues. The CDR3 is CAPSGQYF. The CDR3 coding sequence is TGTGCACCGTCAGGGCAGTACTTC.

This clonotype was seen more than once but under ten times. This chain joins TRBV28 and TRBJ1-2; 8 positions match TRBD1. Trimming removed 10 bases from V and 6 bases from J; junction bases left unmatched: 10. Germline values: CDR1 MDHEN, CDR2 SYDVKM. This CDR3 has 13 residues. The CDR3 DNA reads TGTGCCACGTGGACAGGGAGGGAGAATGGCTACACCTTC. As protein: CATWTGRENGYTF.

This clonotype was recorded many times. The chain recombines TRBV5-1 with TRBJ1-5; D not resolved. Trimming removed 0 bases from V and 5 bases from J, with 6 bases in between. This CDR3 has 13 amino acids. Germline assignment: CDR1 SGHRS and CDR2 YFSETQ. The CDR3 nucleotides are TGCGCCAGCAGCTTGGACATTGATCAGCCCCAGCATTTT. The encoded protein is CASSLDIDQPQHF.